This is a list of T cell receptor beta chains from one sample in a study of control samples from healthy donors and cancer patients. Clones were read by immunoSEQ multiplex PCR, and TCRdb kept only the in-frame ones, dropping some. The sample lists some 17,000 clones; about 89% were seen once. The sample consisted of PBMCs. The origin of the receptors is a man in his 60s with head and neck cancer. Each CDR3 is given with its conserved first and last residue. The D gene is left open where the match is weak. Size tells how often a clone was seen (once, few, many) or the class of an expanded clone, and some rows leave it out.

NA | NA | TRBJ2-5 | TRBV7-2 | CASSLFPYQETQYF | TGTGCCAGCAGCTTATTCCCTTACCAAGAGACCCAGTACTTC
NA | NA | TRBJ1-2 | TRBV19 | CASSPQRPLYGYTF | TGTGCCAGTAGTCCCCAAAGGCCACTCTATGGCTACACCTTC
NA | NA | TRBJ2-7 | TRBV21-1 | CASTRRAEQYF | TGTGCCAGCACCCGGAGGGCCGAGCAGTACTTC
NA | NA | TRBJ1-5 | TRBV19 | CASSGTHNQPQHF | TGTGCCAGTTCTGGGACACACAATCAGCCCCAGCATTTT
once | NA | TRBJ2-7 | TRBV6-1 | CASSERGGASYEQYF | TGTGCCAGCAGTGAAAGGGGGGGGGCCTCCTACGAGCAGTACTTC
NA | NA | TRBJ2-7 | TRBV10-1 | CASSGPPAYEQYF | TGCGCCAGCAGTGGACCCCCAGCCTACGAGCAGTACTTC
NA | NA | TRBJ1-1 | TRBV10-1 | CASRGGNTEAFF | TGCGCCAGCAGGGGCGGGAACACTGAAGCTTTCTTT
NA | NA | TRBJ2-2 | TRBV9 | CASSVVSSTFPGELFF | TGTGCCAGCAGCGTAGTGAGTAGTACTTTTCCCGGGGAGCTGTTTTTT
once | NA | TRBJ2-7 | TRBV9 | CASSAEGLAYEQYF | TGTGCCAGCAGCGCAGAGGGCCTCGCCTATGAGCAGTACTTC
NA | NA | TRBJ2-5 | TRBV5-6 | CASSFPGQQETQYF | TGTGCCAGCAGCTTTCCCGGACAGCAAGAGACCCAGTACTTC
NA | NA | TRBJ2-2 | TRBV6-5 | CASIEGGGVAGELFF | TGTGCCAGCATCGAGGGAGGGGGAGTGGCCGGGGAGCTGTTTTTT
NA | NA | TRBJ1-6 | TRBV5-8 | CASSLNHRDSPLHF | TGTGCCAGCAGCTTGAATCACAGGGACTCACCCCTCCACTTT
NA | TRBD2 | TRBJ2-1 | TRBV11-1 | CASSSTGTSNNEQFF | TGTGCCAGCAGCTCCACCGGGACTAGCAACAATGAGCAGTTCTTC
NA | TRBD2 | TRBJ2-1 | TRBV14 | CASSQEGSGGSYNEQFF | TGTGCCAGCAGCCAAGAAGGTAGCGGGGGGAGCTACAATGAGCAGTTCTTC
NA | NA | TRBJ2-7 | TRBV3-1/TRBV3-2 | CASSQVGKGGDEQYF | TGTGCCAGCAGCCAAGTAGGCAAGGGGGGAGACGAGCAGTACTTC
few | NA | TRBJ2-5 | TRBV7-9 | CASSLVSAGRETQYF | TGTGCCAGCAGCTTAGTCTCGGCAGGGAGAGAGACCCAGTACTTC
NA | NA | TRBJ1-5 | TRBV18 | CASSPARTDLPQPQHF | TGTGCCAGCTCACCGGCCAGGACAGACTTGCCTCAGCCCCAGCATTTT
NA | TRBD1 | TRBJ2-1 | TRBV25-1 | CASSVTGGIEQFF | TGTGCCAGCAGTGTTACAGGGGGTATTGAGCAGTTCTTC
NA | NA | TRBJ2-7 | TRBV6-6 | CASSPPGSVSSYEQYF | TGTGCCAGCAGCCCCCCGGGAAGCGTAAGCTCCTACGAGCAGTACTTC
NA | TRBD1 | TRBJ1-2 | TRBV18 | CASGLTGARTLYGYTF | TGTGCCAGTGGGTTAACAGGGGCCCGCACCCTATATGGCTACACCTTC
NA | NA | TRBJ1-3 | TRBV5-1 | CASSLGQGPGNTIYF | TGCGCCAGCAGCTTGGGGCAGGGTCCCGGAAACACCATATATTTT
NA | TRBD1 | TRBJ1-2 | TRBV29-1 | CSVGQGVGGYTF | TGCAGCGTCGGACAGGGGGTTGGTGGCTACACCTTC
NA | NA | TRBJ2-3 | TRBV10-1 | CASSEQRTYTDTQYF | TGCGCCAGCAGTGAACAAAGGACCTACACAGATACGCAGTATTTT
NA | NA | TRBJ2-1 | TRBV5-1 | CASSTLGRGNEQFF | TGCGCCAGCAGCACCCTTGGCCGGGGCAATGAGCAGTTCTTC
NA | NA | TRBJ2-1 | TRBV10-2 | CASSEKGGAGNEQFF | TGCGCCAGCAGTGAGAAGGGGGGCGCGGGGAATGAGCAGTTCTTC
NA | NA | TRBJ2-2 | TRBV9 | CASSVEPGPNTGELFF | TGTGCCAGCAGCGTAGAACCGGGGCCGAACACCGGGGAGCTGTTTTTT
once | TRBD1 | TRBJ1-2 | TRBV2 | CASSGGQGRGYTF | TGTGCCAGCAGCGGGGGACAGGGCAGGGGCTACACCTTC
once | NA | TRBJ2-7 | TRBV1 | CTSSLPDGSSCEQYF | TGCACCAGCAGCCTCCCGGATGGATCTTCATGCGAGCAGTACTTC
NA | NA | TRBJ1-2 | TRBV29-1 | CSVDPGAEF | TGCAGCGTTGATCCGGGGGCAGAATTC
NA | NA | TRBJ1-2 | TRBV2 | CASSEVGAGNYGYTF | TGTGCCAGCAGTGAAGTGGGCGCAGGGAACTATGGCTACACCTTC
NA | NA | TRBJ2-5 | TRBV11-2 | CASSLHPQETQYF | TGTGCCAGCAGCTTACATCCTCAAGAGACCCAGTACTTC
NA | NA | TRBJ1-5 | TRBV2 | CASSVQYQPQHF | TGTGCCAGCAGTGTACAATATCAGCCCCAGCATTTT
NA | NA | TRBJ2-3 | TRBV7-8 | CASSLAGADTQYF | TGTGCCAGCAGCTTAGCAGGGGCAGATACGCAGTATTTT
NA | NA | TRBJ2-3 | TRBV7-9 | CASSFGSQGGDTQYF | TGTGCCAGCAGCTTCGGCTCCCAAGGGGGAGATACGCAGTATTTT
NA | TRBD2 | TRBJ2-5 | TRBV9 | CASSVGSGLGKETQYF | TGTGCCAGCAGCGTAGGCTCGGGACTAGGAAAAGAGACCCAGTACTTC
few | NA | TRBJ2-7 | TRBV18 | CASSQRGLEQYF | TGTGCCAGCTCCCAGAGGGGCCTCGAGCAGTACTTC
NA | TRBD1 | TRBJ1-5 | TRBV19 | CASSIVNQGDQPQHF | TGTGCCAGTAGTATAGTCAACCAGGGGGATCAGCCCCAGCATTTT
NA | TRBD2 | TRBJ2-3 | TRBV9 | CASSVGLAVTDTQYF | TGTGCCAGCAGCGTGGGACTAGCTGTGACAGATACGCAGTATTTT
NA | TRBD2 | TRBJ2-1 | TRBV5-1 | CASSVGQPGGAYNEQFF | TGCGCCAGCAGCGTCGGACAGCCGGGGGGGGCCTACAATGAGCAGTTCTTC
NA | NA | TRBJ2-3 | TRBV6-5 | CASTGPGADTQYF | TGTGCCAGCACGGGGCCTGGAGCAGATACGCAGTATTTT
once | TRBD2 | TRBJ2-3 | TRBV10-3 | CAISSGTSGLTDTQYF | TGTGCCATCAGTTCCGGGACTAGCGGACTCACAGATACGCAGTATTTT
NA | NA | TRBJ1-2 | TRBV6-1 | CASSEYEANYGYTF | TGTGCCAGCAGTGAATATGAAGCTAACTATGGCTACACCTTC
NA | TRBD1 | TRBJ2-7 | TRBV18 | CASSPGTGASEQYF | TGTGCCAGCTCACCAGGGACAGGGGCGTCCGAGCAGTACTTC
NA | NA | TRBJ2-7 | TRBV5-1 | CASSLASSYEQYF | TGCGCCAGCAGCTTGGCCAGCTCCTACGAGCAGTACTTC
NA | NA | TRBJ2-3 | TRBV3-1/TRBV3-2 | CASSQDHTYSDTQYF | TGTGCCAGCAGCCAAGACCACACTTATTCCGATACGCAGTATTTT
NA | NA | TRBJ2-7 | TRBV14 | CASSQDPIQTYEQYF | TGTGCCAGCAGCCAAGATCCGATTCAGACCTACGAGCAGTACTTC
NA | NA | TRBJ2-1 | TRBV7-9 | CASSLEGGYNEQFF | TGTGCCAGCAGCTTAGAGGGGGGCTACAATGAGCAGTTCTTC
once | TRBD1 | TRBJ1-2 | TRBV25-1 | CASSERQGHGYTF | TGTGCCAGCAGTGAGCGACAGGGCCATGGCTACACCTTC
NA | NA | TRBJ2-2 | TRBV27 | CASNPLGLQQNGELFF | TGTGCCAGCAACCCCCTAGGGCTACAACAAAATGGGGAGCTGTTTTTT
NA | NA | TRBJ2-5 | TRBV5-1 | CARSLGGGGAKETQYF | TGCGCCCGCAGCTTGGGGGGAGGGGGCGCGAAGGAGACCCAGTACTTC
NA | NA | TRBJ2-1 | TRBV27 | CASSFVFGEQFF | TGTGCCAGCAGTTTTGTGTTCGGGGAGCAGTTCTTC
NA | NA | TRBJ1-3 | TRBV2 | CASSREGFGNTIYF | TGTGCCAGCAGCAGGGAGGGTTTTGGAAACACCATATATTTT
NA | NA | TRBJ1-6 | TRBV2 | CASRSSGGNSPLHF | TGTGCCAGCAGATCATCGGGAGGCAATTCACCCCTCCACTTT
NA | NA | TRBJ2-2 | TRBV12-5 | CASGTTLLGANTGELFF | TGTGCTAGTGGGACGACCCTTCTGGGGGCGAACACCGGGGAGCTGTTTTTT
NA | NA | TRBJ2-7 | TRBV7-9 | CASSLLGVFGYEQYF | TGTGCCAGCAGCTTACTTGGGGTGTTCGGCTACGAGCAGTACTTC
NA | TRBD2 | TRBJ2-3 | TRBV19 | CATRLAATSTDTQYF | TGTGCCACCCGACTAGCGGCTACTAGCACAGATACGCAGTATTTT
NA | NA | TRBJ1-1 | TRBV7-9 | CASSLAQVTEAFF | TGTGCCAGCAGCTTAGCGCAGGTGACTGAAGCTTTCTTT
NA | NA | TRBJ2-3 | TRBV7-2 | CASSLPGEDTQYF | TGTGCCAGCAGCTTACCCGGGGAGGATACGCAGTATTTT
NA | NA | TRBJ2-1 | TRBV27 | CASSYGRAAPGGEQFF | TGTGCCAGCAGTTACGGTCGGGCCGCCCCGGGCGGGGAGCAGTTCTTC